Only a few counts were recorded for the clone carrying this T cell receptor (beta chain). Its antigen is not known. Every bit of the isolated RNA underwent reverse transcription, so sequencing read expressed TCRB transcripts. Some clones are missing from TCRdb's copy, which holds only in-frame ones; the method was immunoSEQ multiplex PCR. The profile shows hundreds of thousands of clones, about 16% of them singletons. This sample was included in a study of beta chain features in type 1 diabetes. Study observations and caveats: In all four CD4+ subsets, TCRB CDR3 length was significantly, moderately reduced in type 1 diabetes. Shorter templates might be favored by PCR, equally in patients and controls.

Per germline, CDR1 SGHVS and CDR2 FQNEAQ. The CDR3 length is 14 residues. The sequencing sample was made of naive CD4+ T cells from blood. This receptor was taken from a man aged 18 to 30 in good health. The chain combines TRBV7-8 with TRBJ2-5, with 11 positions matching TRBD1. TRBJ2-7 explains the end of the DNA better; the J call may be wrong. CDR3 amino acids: CASSRRDRGNEQYF. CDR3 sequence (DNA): TGTGCCAGCAGCCGACGGGACAGGGGGAACGAGCAGTACTTC.